This T cell receptor beta chain was obtained from a study of T cell responses to AZD1222 COVID-19 vaccine. Profiling relied on immunoSEQ multiplex PCR, and the TCRdb table lists in-frame clones only, not all of them. The table records about 120,000 clones, 87% of them present only once. The TCR comes from an adult who received the AZD1222 COVID-19 vaccine. The source material was peripheral blood, sampled 28 days after the second AZD1222 dose.

Here the CDR3 reads CASSLPGPGPAKETQYF. DNA of the CDR3: TGTGCCAGCAGCTTGCCGGGGCCTGGCCCAGCCAAAGAGACCCAGTACTTC. The genes are TRBV5-4 and TRBJ2-5, with D perhaps being TRBD1 or TRBD2 (5 bases each). V was clipped by 1 base and J by 3 bases, with 19 bases between them. Germline CDR1 and CDR2: SGHNT and YYREEE (reference sequence). CDR3 length: 17 amino acids.